The clone carrying this T cell receptor beta chain showed up just a few times. Germline V gene data show CDR1 as SGHTA and CDR2 as FQGNSA. The CDR3 is 14 residues long. The V and J ends lost 0 bases and 5 bases respectively, with 8 bases between them. The sample comes from a study of T-cell reconstitution after alpha-beta-depleted transplantation in children. A TCRbeta library incorporating unique molecular identifiers was prepared. TCRdb reanalysed the PCR reads using MiXCR and keeps one entry per CDR3 protein. The sample carries 600,000 to 700,000 distinct CDR3 sequences, 15% to 20% recorded once. The starting material was PBMCs from the stem cell graft donor, obtained from the stem cell graft. The TCR was taken from a human donor who donated a stem cell graft to a child with acute myeloid leukemia. V is TRBV7-2 and J is TRBJ1-5, with D uncertain. CDR3 amino acids: CASSLAIQDQPQHF. The CDR3 DNA reads as TGTGCCAGCAGCTTAGCAATCCAAGATCAGCCCCAGCATTTT. Combining the CDR3 with reference TRBV7-2 and TRBJ1-5 gives the whole variable domain GAGVSQSPSNKVTEKGKDVELRCDPISGHTALYWYRQSLGQGLEFLIYFQGNSAPDKSGLPSDRFSAERTGGSVSTLTIQRTQQEDSAVYLCASSLAIQDQPQHFGDGTRLSIL.